This record concerns one T cell receptor (beta chain) sequence. Its antigen is not identified. The same CDR3 can be traced to other DNA sequences in this sample. The data derive from a study of STAT5B mutations in CD4+ large granular lymphocyte leukemia. Study-wide points: Without HLA matching, higher CD4+ than CD8+ T-LGLL clonality could reflect small sample size. Top patient clones used TRBV06 genes more often: 8/27 versus 2/35 in controls.

Buffy coats from healthy blood donors served as controls. The repertoire was sequenced with immunoSEQ multiplex PCR; TCRdb's copy has only in-frame clones and lacks some. Of 22,000 or so clones in the sample, 60% to 85% were seen once. The CDR3 consists of 15 residues. Trimming removed 4 bases from V and 6 bases from J; junction bases left unmatched: 10. CDR1 is MNHNY, CDR2 SVGAGI, per germline (reference sequence). Specimen: CD4+ T cells from blood buffy coats. The TCR comes from a human donor in good health. The chain recombines TRBV6-6 with TRBJ2-7; 9 bases are shared with TRBD2. CDR3 bases: TGTGCCAGCAGTTTTAGCGGGAGACCCCCCGTCGAGCAGTACTTC. As protein: CASSFSGRPPVEQYF.